This TCR beta chain was sequenced in a study of CD8+CD57+ T cells in acquired aplastic anemia. Genomic DNA constituted the template upon which TCR beta VDJ and CDR3 profiling was performed. A single record per CDR3 protein comes from TCRdb applying MiXCR to the reads. Seen here are about 120,000 distinct CDR3 sequences, under 65% observed once, and the top ten hold about 29%. For this clonotype: Its cognate antigen is unknown.

An expansion of CD8+CD57+ cells by flow cytometry had been shown in patients chosen for sequencing. All patients were therapy-naive when blood was sampled. Overall study findings and caveats: Levels of CD8+ Simpson's diversity were not significantly distinct in patients versus controls. Comparison of patients with controls identified 25 to 35 shared CD8+ CDR3 sequences.

The CDR3 is 15 residues long. V gave up 7 bases and J gave up 0 bases, with 11 bases separating them. Germline lookup yields CDR1 KGHDR and CDR2 SFDVKD. The chain carries TRBV24-1 and TRBJ2-2; the D gene is possibly TRBD1 (5 bases). The clonotype originates from a human donor with aplastic anemia. Sequenced input: sorted CD4+, CD8+, or CD8+CD57+ T cells (not recorded which) from PBMCs. The CDR3 region is CATRGHSANTGELFF. The CDR3 nucleotides are TGTGCCACCAGAGGACATTCGGCGAACACCGGGGAGCTGTTTTTT.